Listed below are T cell receptor beta chains from one sample, sequenced in a study of blood T cell repertoires in COVID-19. Produced via immunoSEQ multiplex PCR; TCRdb's table is partial and in-frame only. The table has roughly 120,000 clones, approximately 84% seen once. What was sequenced was peripheral blood. All receptors derive from a man in his forties with acute or convalescent COVID-19. Each CDR3 is given without its conserved first and last residue. D genes are given only for firm matches.

j_call v_call d_call cdr3_aa
TRBJ2-5 TRBV29-1 TRBD2 SVAQTSGGPGGTQY
TRBJ2-2 TRBV7-9 TRBD2 ASSGRLAGALLNTGELF
TRBJ1-5 TRBV5-1 TRBD1 ASSPGQGDQPQH
TRBJ2-7 TRBV30 TRBD2 AWSVRGIAGEYEQY
TRBJ1-2 TRBV6-1 . ASSEDRSNYGYT
TRBJ1-2 TRBV4-1 TRBD1 ASSYTGTGGWDYGYT
TRBJ1-6 TRBV25-1 . ASSDWTPGGSPLH
TRBJ1-2 TRBV4-3 TRBD1 ASSKRGAGGVRDGYT
TRBJ2-7 TRBV19 TRBD1 ASATGGVYEQY
TRBJ2-5 TRBV29-1 . SVESQGYQETQY
TRBJ1-4 TRBV18 . ASSPVPGRGSEEKLF
TRBJ1-1 TRBV28 . ASRGTRGYTEAF
TRBJ1-1 TRBV18 . ASSPNRNTEAF
TRBJ2-1 TRBV4-2 TRBD1 ASSQPPGTGNEQF
TRBJ1-5 TRBV28 . ASSFYRGNQPQH
TRBJ1-2 TRBV5-1 . ASSLSSVYGYT
TRBJ1-6 TRBV2 . ASNRDKYSPLH
TRBJ1-4 TRBV6-5 TRBD1 ASSYTGVADGKLF
TRBJ1-5 TRBV2 . ASSASGGDQPQH
TRBJ1-2 TRBV4-1 TRBD1 ASSQLWGQGASGGYT
TRBJ2-7 TRBV7-6 . ASSLAGHSYEQY
TRBJ1-2 TRBV5-5 . ASSFSADGGYGYT
TRBJ2-1 TRBV7-9 TRBD1 ASSSTGDEQF
TRBJ2-7 TRBV6-4 TRBD2 ARGLANSYEQY
TRBJ2-5 TRBV27 . ASSLVEDGAQY
TRBJ2-1 TRBV7-9 . ASNYLGAGDYNEQF
TRBJ1-2 TRBV7-2 . ASSLDAGTYGYT
TRBJ2-1 TRBV2 TRBD2 ASRVSSGYNEQF
TRBJ2-3 TRBV5-6 TRBD2 ASSLNGGYADTQY
TRBJ2-5 TRBV6-2/TRBV6-3 TRBD1 ASSTPGQGRETQY
TRBJ2-5 TRBV28 TRBD2 ASSLRPAGPQETQY
TRBJ2-7 TRBV29-1 TRBD1 SVEGGQGYEQY
TRBJ2-5 TRBV5-6 TRBD1 ASSLDRGLGTQY
TRBJ2-1 TRBV18 . ASSPWTNSYNEQF
TRBJ2-2 TRBV7-2 . ASSPGHLPRGTGELF
TRBJ2-3 TRBV2 . ASTYRTVTDTQY
TRBJ1-2 TRBV5-5 TRBD1 ASSFFGQGARGYT
TRBJ2-7 TRBV18 TRBD1 ASSRDRHYEQY
TRBJ1-6 TRBV6-5 . ASSYLGPRDSPLH
TRBJ2-7 TRBV7-8 TRBD2 ASSLAYLAEIPTYEQY
TRBJ2-2 TRBV7-3 . ASTSQEAAGHTGELF